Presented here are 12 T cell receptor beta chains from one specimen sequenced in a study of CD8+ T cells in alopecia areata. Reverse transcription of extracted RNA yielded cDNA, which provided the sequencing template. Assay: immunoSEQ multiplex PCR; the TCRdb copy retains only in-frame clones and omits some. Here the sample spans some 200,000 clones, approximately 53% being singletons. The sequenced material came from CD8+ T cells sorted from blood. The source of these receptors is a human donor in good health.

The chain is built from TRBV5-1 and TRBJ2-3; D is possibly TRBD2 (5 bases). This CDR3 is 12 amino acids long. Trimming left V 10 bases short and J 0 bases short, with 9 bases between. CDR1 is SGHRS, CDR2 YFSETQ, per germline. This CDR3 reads CACGGSTDTQYF. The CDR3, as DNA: TGCGCCTGCGGAGGAAGCACAGATACGCAGTATTTT.

The DNA of the CDR3 is TGTGCCAGTACCTTCGGGAACAATGAGCAGTTCTTC. Encoded protein: CASTFGNNEQFF. This rearrangement joins TRBV7-2 to TRBJ2-1, with a weak D call TRBD2 (5 bases). V was trimmed by 9 bases and J by 5 bases, leaving 11 bases between them. The germline gives CDR1 SGHTA, CDR2 FQGNSA. The CDR3 extends over 12 amino acids.

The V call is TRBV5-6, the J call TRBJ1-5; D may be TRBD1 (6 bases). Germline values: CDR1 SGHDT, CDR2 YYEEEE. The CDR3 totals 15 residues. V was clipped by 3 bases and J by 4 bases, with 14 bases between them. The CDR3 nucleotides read TGTGCCAGCAGCTGGGGCTCAGGGGTAAATCAGCCCCAGCATTTT. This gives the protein CASSWGSGVNQPQHF.

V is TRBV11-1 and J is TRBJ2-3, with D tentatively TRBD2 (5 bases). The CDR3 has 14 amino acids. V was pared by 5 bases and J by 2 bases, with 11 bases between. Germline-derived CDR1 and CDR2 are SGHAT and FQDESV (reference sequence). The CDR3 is CASSPTGYTDTQYF. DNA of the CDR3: TGTGCCAGCAGCCCGACGGGGTACACAGATACGCAGTATTTT.

In nucleotides, the CDR3 is TGTGCCAGCAGCTTAGAAGAGACATGGGGTAATTCACCCCTCCACTTT. Its translation is CASSLEETWGNSPLHF. The rearrangement uses TRBV7-2 and TRBJ1-6; D is ambiguous. Deletions cut 1 base from V and 6 bases from J, with 13 bases between. Germline V CDR1 and CDR2: SGHTA, FQGNSA. The CDR3 runs to 16 residues. The full variable domain, completed using reference TRBV7-2 and TRBJ1-6, is GAGVSQSPSNKVTEKGKDVELRCDPISGHTALYWYRQSLGQGLEFLIYFQGNSAPDKSGLPSDRFSAERTGGSVSTLTIQRTQQEDSAVYLCASSLEETWGNSPLHFGNGTRLTVT.

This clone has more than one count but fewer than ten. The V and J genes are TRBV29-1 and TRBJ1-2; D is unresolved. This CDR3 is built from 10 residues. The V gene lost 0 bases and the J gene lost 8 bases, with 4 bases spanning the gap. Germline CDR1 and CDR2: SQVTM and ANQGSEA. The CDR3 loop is CSVEDSGYTF. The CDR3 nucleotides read TGCAGCGTTGAAGACAGCGGCTACACCTTC.

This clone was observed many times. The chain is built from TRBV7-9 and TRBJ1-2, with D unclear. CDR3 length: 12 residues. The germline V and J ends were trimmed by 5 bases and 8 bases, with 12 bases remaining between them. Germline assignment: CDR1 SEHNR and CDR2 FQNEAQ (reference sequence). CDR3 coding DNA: TGTGCCAGCAGCGCCATGGAGGTCGGCTACACCTTC. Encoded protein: CASSAMEVGYTF.

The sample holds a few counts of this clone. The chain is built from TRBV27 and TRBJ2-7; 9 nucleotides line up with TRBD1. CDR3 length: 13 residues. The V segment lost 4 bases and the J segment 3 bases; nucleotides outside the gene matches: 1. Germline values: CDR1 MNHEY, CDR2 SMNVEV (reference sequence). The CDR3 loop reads CASSWGQGYEQYF. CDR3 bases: TGTGCCAGCAGTTGGGGACAGGGCTACGAGCAGTACTTC.

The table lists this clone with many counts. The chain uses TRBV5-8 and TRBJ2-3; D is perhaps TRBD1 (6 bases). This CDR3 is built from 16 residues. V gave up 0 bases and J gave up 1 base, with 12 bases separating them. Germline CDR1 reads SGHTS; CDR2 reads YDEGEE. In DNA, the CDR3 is TGTGCCAGCAGCTTGGGGACAGAAACTGGCACAGATACGCAGTATTTT. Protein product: CASSLGTETGTDTQYF.

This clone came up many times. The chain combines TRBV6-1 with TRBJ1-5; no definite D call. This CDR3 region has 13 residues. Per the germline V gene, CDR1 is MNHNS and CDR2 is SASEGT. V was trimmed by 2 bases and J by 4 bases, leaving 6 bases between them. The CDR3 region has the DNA TGTGCCAGCAGTGAATCCGGGAATCAGCCCCAGCATTTT. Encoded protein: CASSESGNQPQHF.

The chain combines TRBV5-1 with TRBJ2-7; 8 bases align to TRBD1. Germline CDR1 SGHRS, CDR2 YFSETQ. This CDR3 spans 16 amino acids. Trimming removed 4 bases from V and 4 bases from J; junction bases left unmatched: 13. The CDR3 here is CASSGGPTGVPYEQYF. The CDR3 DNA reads TGCGCCAGCAGCGGAGGGCCGACAGGGGTACCTTACGAGCAGTACTTC.

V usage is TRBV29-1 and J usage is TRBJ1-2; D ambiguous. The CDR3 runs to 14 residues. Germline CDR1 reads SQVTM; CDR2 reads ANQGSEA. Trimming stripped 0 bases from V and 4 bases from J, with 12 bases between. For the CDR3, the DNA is TGCAGCGTTGAAGACGGTCTACAGCTCTATGGCTACACCTTC. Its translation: CSVEDGLQLYGYTF. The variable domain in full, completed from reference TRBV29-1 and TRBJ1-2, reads SAVISQKPSRDICQRGTSLTIQCQVDSQVTMMFWYRQQPGQSLTLIATANQGSEATYESGFVIDKFPISRPNLTFSTLTVSNMSPEDSSIYLCSVEDGLQLYGYTFGSGTRLTVV.